Each of the 24 T cell receptor beta chains below was sequenced from the same sample in a study of cytomegalovirus exposure and HLA in healthy donors. The PCR contained 60 Vbeta and 13 Jbeta primers. Generated by immunoSEQ multiplex PCR, the TCRdb table keeps only in-frame clones and is missing some. The top ten clones hold about 1.5% of a sample with some 55,000 clones, about four fifths of them seen once. The sequenced sample was PBMCs. These receptors were taken from a man aged 35 to 55 in good health and CMV-seronegative.

This clone turned up a few times. The chain joins TRBV7-2 to TRBJ1-4; TRBD1 matches 7 bases. Trimming took 3 bases from V and 12 from J; bases not matched to a gene: 13. The germline gives CDR1 SGHTA, CDR2 FQGNSA. The length of the CDR3 is 15 residues. DNA of the CDR3: TGTGCCAGCAGCTTTGATCAGGGGGGCAATTTGGAACTGTTTTTT. Its translation: CASSFDQGGNLELFF.

The rearrangement uses TRBV11-2 and TRBJ2-3; TRBD1 matches at 8 bases. This CDR3 is 16 amino acids long. The germline V gene encodes CDR1 SGHAT and CDR2 FQNNGV. Losses at the gene ends were 3 bases for V and 2 bases for J; bases not matched to a gene: 7. In DNA form, the CDR3 reads TGTGCCAGCAGCTTGACAGGGGCCCCCGCCACAGATACGCAGTATTTT. It translates to CASSLTGAPATDTQYF.

J is TRBJ2-7 and V is TRBV20-1; D gene ambiguous. Germline CDR1 DFQATT, CDR2 SNEGSKA (reference sequence). The CDR3 contains 8 residues. V was cut by 0 bases and J by 11 bases, with 2 bases left in between. The CDR3 protein is CSAREEYV. In DNA form, the CDR3 reads TGCAGTGCTAGAGAAGAGTACGTC.

The rearrangement links TRBV19 to TRBJ2-6, with D possibly matching TRBD1 (5 bases). The V and J ends lost 6 bases and 2 bases respectively, with 17 bases between them. Germline loops: CDR1 LNHDA, CDR2 SQIVND (reference sequence). This CDR3 comprises 17 residues. The CDR3 sequence is CASRKWLRGAGANVLTF. The CDR3 region has the DNA TGTGCCAGTAGGAAATGGCTAAGGGGCGCTGGGGCCAACGTCCTGACTTTC.

The chain uses TRBV30 and TRBJ1-5; D possibly corresponds to TRBD1 (6 bases). V was clipped by 2 bases and J by 6 bases, with 17 bases between them. The CDR3 sequence is 15 residues long. Germline assignment: CDR1 GTSNPN and CDR2 SVGIG (reference sequence). The DNA for the CDR3 is TGTGCCTGGAGTAAACTCCAAGGGGGTGCTCAGCCCCAGCATTTT. Its protein product is CAWSKLQGGAQPQHF.

V and J are TRBV7-9 and TRBJ2-1, with D uncertain. The CDR3 is 13 amino acids. V lost 0 bases and J 5 bases, leaving 5 bases between the germline ends. Per germline, CDR1 SEHNR and CDR2 FQNEAQ (reference sequence). Here the CDR3 DNA reads TGTGCCAGCAGCTTAGCCCTCGACAATGAGCAGTTCTTC. Residues: CASSLALDNEQFF.

As for this clone: One junction end does not reproduce the germline sequence, and a read error may be involved. The chain combines TRBV19 with TRBJ1-5; TRBD1 matches at 8 bases. Germline loops: CDR1 LNHDA, CDR2 SQIVND (reference sequence). The CDR3 runs 17 residues. The CDR3 here is CASSISSRGRWGQPRHF. CDR3 sequence (DNA): TGTGCCAGTAGTATATCCTCCAGGGGGCGATGGGGTCAGCCCCGGCATTTT.

The chain links TRBV9 to TRBJ2-1, with 11 bases that match TRBD2. Looked up from germline, CDR1 is SGDLS and CDR2 is YYNGEE. The CDR3 loop spans 17 amino acids. The J segment lost 2 bases and the V segment lost 0 bases, leaving 4 bases of the junction unmatched. The CDR3 loop is CASSVGGSGGAYNEQFF. The CDR3 DNA is TGTGCCAGCAGCGTAGGGGGTAGCGGGGGGGCCTACAATGAGCAGTTCTTC.

The chain carries TRBV4-3 and TRBJ1-4; weak D call: TRBD1 (5 bases). Germline CDR1 reads LGHNA; CDR2 reads YSLEER. V lost 0 bases, J lost 1 base, and 12 bases lay in between. The CDR3 extends over 17 amino acids. The CDR3 bases are TGCGCCAGCAGCCAAGACGGGGGGTGGGAAACTAATGAAAAACTGTTTTTT. Protein: CASSQDGGWETNEKLFF.

V usage is TRBV25-1 and J usage is TRBJ1-1; no firm D call. CDR3 length equals 11 residues. The V gene's germline CDR1 is MGHDK and CDR2 SYGVNS. V was clipped by 2 bases and J by 8 bases, with 6 bases between them. The CDR3 region is CASSETGEAFF. The CDR3 nucleotides read TGTGCCAGCAGTGAAACGGGAGAAGCTTTCTTT.

The chain links TRBV9 to TRBJ2-1; 15 nucleotides align to TRBD2. Germline assignment: CDR1 SGDLS and CDR2 YYNGEE. The CDR3 spans 17 residues. The trim removed 4 bases at V and 9 bases at J, leaving 11 bases unmatched. The CDR3 DNA sequence: TGTGCCAGCAGCCCTCTCGACTGGACTAGCGGGGGGGCTGAGCAGTTCTTC. As protein: CASSPLDWTSGGAEQFF.

Concerning this clone: An end of the junction differs from the germline gene, which may be a read error. The chain uses TRBV2 and TRBJ1-5; the match to TRBD1 covers 8 bases. Germline-derived CDR1 and CDR2 are SNHLY and FYNNEI. The CDR3 length is 14 residues. CDR3 coding DNA: TGTGCCGGCAGGCACACAGGGGGTTGGCAGCCCCAGCATTTT. This translates into CAGRHTGGWQPQHF.

In DNA form, the CDR3 reads TGTGCCAGCAACCGACCGGGGGACAGGGCCTTCACCGGGGAGCTGTTTTTT. It codes for CASNRPGDRAFTGELFF. The gene calls are TRBV7-8 and TRBJ2-2, with 9 bases that match TRBD1. V was clipped by 7 bases and J by 4 bases; unmatched bases: 13. The CDR3 is 17 amino acids. Germline V gives CDR1 SGHVS, CDR2 FQNEAQ.

The chain has TRBV6-6 and TRBJ2-6; D unresolved. CDR1 and CDR2 from the germline V gene are MNHNY and SVGAGI (reference sequence). V lost 4 bases, J lost 4 bases, and 11 bases lay in between. The CDR3 covers 15 residues. The CDR3 sequence is CASSSPATGANVLTF. DNA for the CDR3: TGTGCCAGCAGTTCCCCTGCTACGGGGGCCAACGTCCTGACTTTC.

The chain recombines TRBV9 with TRBJ1-5, with 7 bases lining up with TRBD1. V shed 0 bases, J shed 7 bases, and the junction held 4 bases outside the gene matches. Germline V lookup: CDR1 SGDLS, CDR2 YYNGEE. The CDR3 has 14 residues. The CDR3 DNA is TGTGCCAGCAGCGTAGGGGCAGGGGGACAGCCCCAGCATTTT. This codes for CASSVGAGGQPQHF. The full variable domain, its missing parts supplied by reference TRBV9 and TRBJ1-5, is DSGVTQTPKHLITATGQRVTLRCSPRSGDLSVYWYQQSLDQGLQFLIQYYNGEERAKGNILERFSAQQFPDLHSELNLSSLELGDSALYFCASSVGAGGQPQHFGDGTRLSIL.

This clone has a single count. The chain has TRBV5-4 and TRBJ2-3; 7 nucleotides align to TRBD1. Trimming took 0 bases from V and 3 from J; bases not matched to a gene: 4. In germline, CDR1 is SGHNT, CDR2 YYREEE (reference sequence). CDR3 size: 15 residues. The CDR3 DNA is TGTGCCAGCAGCTTGGACACAGGGGTTACAGATACGCAGTATTTT. Amino acid sequence: CASSLDTGVTDTQYF.

V usage is TRBV2 and J usage is TRBJ1-6, with a possible D match to TRBD1 (6 bases). The germline V and J ends were trimmed by 8 bases and 5 bases, with 22 bases remaining between them. CDR1 SNHLY and CDR2 FYNNEI come from the germline V gene. This CDR3 contains 17 residues. CDR3 sequence reads: CASLGATALLNNSPLHF. In DNA form, the CDR3 reads TGTGCCAGCTTGGGGGCGACAGCCCTACTCAATAATTCACCCCTCCACTTT.

This clone was counted a single time. The chain has TRBV18 and TRBJ2-7, with 10 bases that match TRBD1. Germline values: CDR1 KGHSH, CDR2 LQKENI. This CDR3 is 14 amino acids long. The J segment lost 3 bases and the V segment lost 1 base, leaving 0 bases of the junction unmatched. DNA for the CDR3: TGTGCCAGCTCACCACGGACAGGGGGCTACGAGCAGTACTTC. Its translation: CASSPRTGGYEQYF.

The chain carries TRBV7-9 and TRBJ1-1; 9 bases agree with TRBD1. With 4 bases clipped from V and 4 bases from J, the junction kept 7 bases outside the gene matches. In germline, CDR1 is SEHNR, CDR2 FQNEAQ (reference sequence). The CDR3 covers 15 residues. The CDR3 loop reads CASSSSGQGATEAFF. DNA of the CDR3: TGTGCCAGCAGCTCCTCGGGACAGGGTGCCACTGAAGCTTTCTTT.

The gene calls are TRBV18 and TRBJ2-2; 7 bases fit TRBD1. Germline V lookup: CDR1 KGHSH, CDR2 LQKENI. The J segment lost 3 bases and the V segment lost 3 bases, leaving 1 base of the junction unmatched. This CDR3 region has 14 residues. The CDR3 coding sequence is TGTGCCAGCTCACCGGGGACAGACACCGGGGAGCTGTTTTTT. It is translated as CASSPGTDTGELFF.

The rearrangement joins TRBV7-2 to TRBJ2-1; D gene ambiguous. CDR3 length: 11 residues. Germline V gene data show CDR1 as SGHTA and CDR2 as FQGNSA. Trimming took off 3 bases at V and 10 bases at J, with 7 bases between the two ends. This CDR3 is CASSFAGEQFF. The CDR3 DNA reads as TGTGCCAGCAGCTTTGCAGGAGAGCAGTTCTTC.

The V and J genes are TRBV19 and TRBJ2-2; TRBD2 might be the D (6 bases). CDR1 LNHDA and CDR2 SQIVND come from the germline V gene (reference sequence). There are 14 residues in the CDR3. The ends were cut back, 6 bases at V and 6 bases at J, with 14 bases in the middle. Written as DNA, the CDR3 is TGTGCCAGTAGGGAGGGCGGGTTAGCCGGGGAGCTGTTTTTT. Translated, it gives CASREGGLAGELFF.

The chain carries TRBV7-8 and TRBJ1-5; D call uncertain. The germline V gene encodes CDR1 SGHVS and CDR2 FQNEAQ. V was clipped by 7 bases and J by 4 bases, with 11 bases between them. CDR3 length: 13 amino acids. CDR3 protein: CASTQRENQPQHF. The DNA for the CDR3 is TGTGCCAGCACGCAGAGGGAGAATCAGCCCCAGCATTTT.

There are a few counts of this clone. The V call is TRBV18, the J call TRBJ1-4; 11 bases agree with TRBD1. V lost 4 bases, J lost 7 bases, and 14 bases stayed unmatched. There are 18 residues in the CDR3. Germline CDR1 and CDR2: KGHSH and LQKENI. This CDR3 is CASSLPSRAGTGGEKLFF. CDR3 DNA sequence: TGTGCCAGCTCACTTCCTTCTCGTGCCGGGACAGGGGGTGAAAAACTGTTTTTT.